These 24 T cell receptor beta chains were all obtained from the same sample, sequenced in a study of blood T cell repertoires in COVID-19. Produced via immunoSEQ multiplex PCR; TCRdb's table is partial and in-frame only. This table has over 200,000 clones, approximately 85% appearing once. Specimen: PBMCs or T cells enriched from blood (not recorded which). These receptors were obtained from a woman aged 45-59 years who had recovered from COVID-19.

The chain employs TRBV2 and TRBJ1-2; D not certain. The CDR3 has 12 residues. Germline CDR1 and CDR2: SNHLY and FYNNEI. Trimming shortened V by 9 bases and J by 7 bases, and 15 bases separated the two germline ends. The CDR3 here is CASLGSNPGYTF. CDR3 bases: TGTGCCAGTTTAGGGAGCAACCCTGGCTACACCTTC.

CDR3 DNA sequence: TGTGCCAGCAGCTTAGCAAAATTTGCCACCCCCGGGGACTACGAGCAGTACTTC. It translates to CASSLAKFATPGDYEQYF. The V and J genes are TRBV7-9 and TRBJ2-7, with D possibly being TRBD2 (5 bases). The germline CDR1 and CDR2 sequences are SEHNR and FQNEAQ (reference sequence). The CDR3 sequence is 18 residues long. V was cut by 0 bases and J by 3 bases, with 21 bases left in between.

This sequence joins TRBV19 and TRBJ2-2; D is possibly TRBD2 (6 bases). This CDR3 is 14 amino acids long. V lost 10 bases and J lost 3, with 15 bases in between. From germline, CDR1 is LNHDA and CDR2 SQIVND (reference sequence). In nucleotides, the CDR3 is TGTGCCACCGCCCCTGGAGGGTACACCGGGGAGCTGTTTTTT. Its protein product is CATAPGGYTGELFF.

CDR3 protein: CASRRLAEGSGEQFF. CDR3 nucleotide sequence: TGTGCCAGCAGAAGACTAGCGGAAGGGAGCGGTGAGCAGTTCTTC. This sequence joins TRBV6-5 and TRBJ2-1; 9 bases map to TRBD2. V shed 6 bases and J 9 bases; nucleotides not matched to a gene: 12. The CDR3 consists of 15 residues. Germline lookup yields CDR1 MNHEY and CDR2 SVGAGI.

The V gene is TRBV7-2, the J gene TRBJ2-1; weak D call: TRBD1 (7 bases). Germline V gives CDR1 SGHTA, CDR2 FQGNSA. The CDR3 totals 15 residues. The germline V and J ends were trimmed by 0 bases and 5 bases, with 11 bases remaining between them. The CDR3 sequence: CASSLAGGQNNEQFF. DNA of the CDR3: TGTGCCAGCAGCTTAGCGGGGGGACAGAACAATGAGCAGTTCTTC.

This clone came up once. The chain carries TRBV3-1 (or the pseudogene TRBV3-2) and TRBJ1-6; 7 nucleotides match TRBD1. Germline V gene lookup returns CDR1 LGHDT and CDR2 YNNKEL (reference sequence). V dropped 3 bases and J dropped 4; count of bases not matched to a gene: 6. This CDR3 is 16 amino acids long. The CDR3 region has the DNA TGTGCCAGCAGCCAGGACGGACAGGTTTATAATTCACCCCTCCACTTT. This encodes CASSQDGQVYNSPLHF.

V is TRBV5-4 and J is TRBJ1-5, with TRBD1 matching 9 bases. The CDR3 sequence is 15 residues long. Looked up from germline, CDR1 is SGHNT and CDR2 is YYREEE (reference sequence). With V trimmed by 4 bases and J by 7 bases, 9 bases remained unmatched. This CDR3 is CASSLDRGSIQPQHF. Written as DNA, the CDR3 is TGTGCCAGCAGCCTGGACAGGGGAAGCATACAGCCCCAGCATTTT.

CDR3 DNA: TGCGCCAGCAGCCTCAGAACAGGGGGTAGCACAGATACGCAGTATTTT. Its protein is CASSLRTGGSTDTQYF. The rearrangement links TRBV5-1 to TRBJ2-3, with TRBD1 matching over 8 bases. In germline, CDR1 is SGHRS, CDR2 YFSETQ. J gave up 0 bases and V 4 bases, and 7 bases lay outside the gene matches. The CDR3 is 16 amino acids.

V and J are TRBV7-6 and TRBJ1-1; D perhaps matches TRBD1 (6 bases). Germline V gene sequence: CDR1 SGHVS, CDR2 FNYEAQ. This CDR3 contains 14 residues. V lost 8 bases to trimming and J lost 1 base, with 14 bases between them. In nucleotides, the CDR3 is TGTGCCAGCCGCCGAGAACAGGGGAACACTGAAGCTTTCTTT. This translates into CASRREQGNTEAFF.

The chain combines TRBV5-1 with TRBJ2-1; D call uncertain. Trimming took 3 bases from V and 6 from J, leaving 10 bases between them. Per the germline V gene, CDR1 is SGHRS and CDR2 is YFSETQ. This CDR3 is built from 13 residues. The CDR3 loop reads CASSSELLNEQFF. CDR3 DNA: TGCGCCAGCAGCTCTGAACTCCTCAATGAGCAGTTCTTC.

This chain joins TRBV2 and TRBJ2-5, with a possible D match to TRBD2 (7 bases). V lost 8 bases to trimming and J lost 4 bases, with 20 bases between them. In germline, CDR1 is SNHLY, CDR2 FYNNEI. The CDR3 has 15 residues. The CDR3 protein is CASYRGGGFRETQYF. The CDR3 region has the DNA TGTGCCAGCTACCGTGGGGGGGGCTTTAGAGAGACCCAGTACTTC.

The genes are TRBV19 and TRBJ1-6; 11 bases fit TRBD1. V lost 3 bases and J lost 5; bases outside the gene matches: 6. CDR3 length: 17 residues. CDR1 and CDR2 from the germline V gene are LNHDA and SQIVND (reference sequence). CDR3 DNA sequence: TGTGCCAGTAGTATCGGACAGGGGGCGTCGGATAATTCACCCCTCCACTTT. This sequence encodes CASSIGQGASDNSPLHF.

CDR3 sequence: CASSRAGGSVDTQYF. The CDR3, as DNA: TGTGCCAGCTCAAGAGCGGGAGGGTCAGTAGATACGCAGTATTTT. The rearrangement uses TRBV18 and TRBJ2-3; 10 bases are a match to TRBD2. Germline V gene data show CDR1 as KGHSH and CDR2 as LQKENI. The junction had 7 bases not matched to a gene; V was cut back by 5 bases and J by 5 bases. This CDR3 spans 15 amino acids.

V and J are TRBV6-5 and TRBJ2-7, with TRBD2 identical over 10 bases. Unmatched junction bases numbered 9, after V lost 1 base and J lost 6 bases. Per the germline V gene, CDR1 is MNHEY and CDR2 is SVGAGI. The CDR3 has 16 residues. CDR3 protein: CASSYYHQASGSEQYF. The CDR3 bases are TGTGCCAGCAGTTACTACCATCAGGCTAGCGGGAGCGAGCAGTACTTC.

The V gene is TRBV28, the J gene TRBJ2-5; possible D gene TRBD2, 5 bases. There are 15 residues in the CDR3. Germline loops: CDR1 MDHEN, CDR2 SYDVKM. V was trimmed by 3 bases and J by 5 bases, leaving 16 bases between them. The CDR3 bases are TGTGCCAGCAGTTTGGGTGGAGGAGCCGGGGAGACCCAGTACTTC. It yields the protein CASSLGGGAGETQYF.

This chain joins TRBV5-1 and TRBJ2-5, with D unresolved. This CDR3 has 14 residues. Germline V gene lookup returns CDR1 SGHRS and CDR2 YFSETQ. Trimming took 4 bases from V and 5 from J, leaving 15 bases between them. The DNA for the CDR3 is TGCGCCAGCAGCCCCGGTCTCCCCTCGGAGACCCAGTACTTC. Residues: CASSPGLPSETQYF.

J is TRBJ2-7 and V is TRBV9, with 9 bases that match TRBD2. CDR3 length: 13 amino acids. The V gene's germline CDR1 is SGDLS and CDR2 YYNGEE. V shed 4 bases, J shed 7 bases, and the junction held 6 bases outside the gene matches. The CDR3 region is CASSLRTSEEQYF. The CDR3 coding sequence is TGTGCCAGCAGCCTCCGGACTAGCGAGGAGCAGTACTTC.

This chain uses TRBV2 with TRBJ1-5, with D possibly matching TRBD1 (6 bases). Germline V lookup: CDR1 SNHLY, CDR2 FYNNEI. CDR3 length equals 12 residues. The V end lost 9 bases, the J end lost 3 bases, and 9 bases lay between the germline ends. In DNA form, the CDR3 reads TGTGCCAGTTCAGGGGACAATCAGCCCCAGCATTTT. Amino acid sequence: CASSGDNQPQHF.

The chain links TRBV19 to TRBJ2-7; 11 bases align to TRBD1. CDR1 LNHDA and CDR2 SQIVND come from the germline V gene (reference sequence). J lost 5 bases, V lost 4 bases, and 7 bases had no gene match. The CDR3 contains 15 residues. The CDR3 DNA reads as TGTGCCAGTAGTAAACGGACAGGGGGCAGGAACGAGCAGTACTTC. It is translated as CASSKRTGGRNEQYF.

This chain connects TRBV5-1 to TRBJ2-5; D not certain. The CDR3 has 13 residues. Per the germline V gene, CDR1 is SGHRS and CDR2 is YFSETQ. Trimming shortened V by 3 bases and J by 2 bases, and 8 bases separated the two germline ends. CDR3 in DNA: TGCGCCAGCAGCTGGGCCGAACAAGAGACCCAGTACTTC. This sequence encodes CASSWAEQETQYF.

The genes are TRBV20-1 and TRBJ2-7, with a possible D match to TRBD2 (6 bases). Trimming pared 3 bases from V and 2 bases from J, leaving 17 bases between. Germline V CDR1 and CDR2: DFQATT, SNEGSKA (reference sequence). The CDR3 length is 15 residues. CDR3 sequence reads: CSASKSGVVTYEQYF. DNA for the CDR3: TGCAGTGCTAGTAAATCGGGAGTCGTAACCTACGAGCAGTACTTC.

The J gene is TRBJ2-2, the V gene TRBV28, with D possibly being TRBD2 (5 bases). The CDR3 covers 12 residues. Trimming cost V 6 bases and J 6 bases, with 8 bases left between them. Germline assignment: CDR1 MDHEN and CDR2 SYDVKM. The CDR3 sequence is CASRRVPGELFF. The CDR3 region has the DNA TGTGCCAGCAGGAGGGTCCCCGGGGAGCTGTTTTTT.

V is TRBV23-1 and J is TRBJ2-7; the match to TRBD2 covers 10 bases. TRBV23-1 is given ORF status, its function remaining uncertain. Trimming removed 2 bases from V and 5 bases from J; junction bases left unmatched: 3. The length of the CDR3 is 14 residues. Written as DNA, the CDR3 is TGCGCCAGCAGTCAACGCCTAGCGGGAGACGAGCAGTACTTC. It is translated as CASSQRLAGDEQYF.

As for this clone: Germline is not matched at one junction end, which may reflect a read error. The J gene is TRBJ1-3, the V gene TRBV7-7; no definite D call. Germline lookup yields CDR1 SSHAT and CDR2 FNYEAQ (reference sequence). The CDR3 length is 13 residues. The CDR3 region has the DNA TGTGCTAGCAGCTCTTCTTCCGGAAACACCATATATTTT. This codes for CASSSSSGNTIYF.